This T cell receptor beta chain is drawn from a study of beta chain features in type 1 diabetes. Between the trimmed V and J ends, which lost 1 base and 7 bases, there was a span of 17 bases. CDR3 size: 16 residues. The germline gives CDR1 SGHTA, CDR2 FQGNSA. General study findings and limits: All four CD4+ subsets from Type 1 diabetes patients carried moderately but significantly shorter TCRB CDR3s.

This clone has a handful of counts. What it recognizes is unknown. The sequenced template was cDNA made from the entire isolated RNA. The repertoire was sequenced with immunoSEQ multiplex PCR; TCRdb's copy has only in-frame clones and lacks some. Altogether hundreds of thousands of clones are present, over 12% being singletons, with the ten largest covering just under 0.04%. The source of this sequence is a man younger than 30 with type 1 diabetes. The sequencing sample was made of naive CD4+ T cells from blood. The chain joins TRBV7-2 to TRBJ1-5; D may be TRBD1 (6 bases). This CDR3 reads CASSLVNRELGQPQHF. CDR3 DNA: TGTGCCAGCAGCTTAGTGAACAGGGAGTTGGGACAGCCCCAGCATTTT.